Detailed here is one T cell receptor beta chain. This specimen comes from a study of PD-L1 blockade in urothelial cancer. Study-level background: Starting at some point between 2014 and 2015, patients were given atezolizumab (1,200 mg intravenously every 3 weeks). Analysis of the blood was performed 3 weeks (second dose) and 6 weeks after treatment start.

The CDR3 totals 12 residues. CDR1 and CDR2 (germline): SGHVS, FQNEAQ. Trimming removed 3 bases at V and 5 bases at J, with 8 bases between. Time point specified: pretreatment peripheral blood. Repertoires were generated with immunoSEQ multiplex PCR, while TCRdb's copy carries only in-frame clones and drops some. The table shows about 130,000 clones, with about four fifths occurring only once. This clonotype was obtained from a man aged 45-65 years with urothelial cancer. The chain links TRBV7-8 to TRBJ2-7; D ambiguous. The sequenced sample was PBMCs, obtained around atezolizumab (anti-PD-L1) treatment. CDR3 sequence (DNA): TGTGCCAGCAGCTTCTCGCGGAACGAGCAGTACTTC. This encodes CASSFSRNEQYF.